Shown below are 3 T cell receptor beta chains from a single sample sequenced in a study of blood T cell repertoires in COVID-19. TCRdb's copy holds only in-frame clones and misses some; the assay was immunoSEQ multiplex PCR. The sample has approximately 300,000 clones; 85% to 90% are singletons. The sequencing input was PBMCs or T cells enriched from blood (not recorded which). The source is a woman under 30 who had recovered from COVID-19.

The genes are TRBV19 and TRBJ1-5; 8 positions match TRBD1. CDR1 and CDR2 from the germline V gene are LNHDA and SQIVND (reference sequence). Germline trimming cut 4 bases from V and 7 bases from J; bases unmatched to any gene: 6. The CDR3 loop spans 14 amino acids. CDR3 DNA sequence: TGTGCCAGTAGTAGAACGGACAGGGTGCAGCCCCAGCATTTT. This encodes CASSRTDRVQPQHF.

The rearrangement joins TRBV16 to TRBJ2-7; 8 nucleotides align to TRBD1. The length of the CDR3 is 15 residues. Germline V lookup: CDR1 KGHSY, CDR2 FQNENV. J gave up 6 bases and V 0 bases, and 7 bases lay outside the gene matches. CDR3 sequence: CASSQSRTGPLEQYF. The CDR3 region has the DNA TGTGCCAGCAGCCAATCCCGGACAGGGCCCCTCGAGCAGTACTTC.

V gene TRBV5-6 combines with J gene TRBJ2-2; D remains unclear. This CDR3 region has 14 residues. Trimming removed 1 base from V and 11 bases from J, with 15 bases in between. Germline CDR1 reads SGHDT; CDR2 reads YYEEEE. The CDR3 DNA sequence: TGTGCCAGCAGCTTGCCTACAGACATCAGAGAGCTGTTTTTT. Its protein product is CASSLPTDIRELFF.